These T cell receptor beta chains were read from a single sample in a study of T cell repertoires in cytomegalovirus infection. From the reads, TCRdb called clonotypes with MiXCR, one entry per CDR3 protein. Of some 180,000 distinct CDR3 sequences in the sample, approximately 17% are singletons; the top ten hold approximately 25%. Material: CD8+ T cells from PBMCs. All receptors come from a human donor in good health (CMV status not recorded). Some clones in this sample may be carry-over from other donors' samples. The CDR3 runs from the conserved cysteine through the conserved F or W. D genes are given only for firm matches. Expanded clones get a size class; other rows say once, few or many, or leave the size out.

.	TRBV7-2	TRBJ2-7	12	.	TGTGCCAGCAGCTTAGCCCTACGCGAGCAGTACTTC	CASSLALREQYF
TRBD1	TRBV20-1	TRBJ1-2	13	.	TGCAGTGCGGCACAGGGGGCTAACTATGGCTACACCTTC	CSAAQGANYGYTF
.	TRBV4-2	TRBJ2-3	13	few	TGTGCCAGCAGCCAAGTTTCCCAAGATACGCAGTATTTT	CASSQVSQDTQYF
TRBD1	TRBV11-1	TRBJ1-1	16	.	TGTGCCAGCAGCTTAGCCCGGGACAGAAGGAACACTGAAGCTTTCTTT	CASSLARDRRNTEAFF
TRBD2	TRBV6-2/TRBV6-3	TRBJ2-7	17	few	TGTGCCAGCAGTGCCCGATTTCTAGCGGCGAGCTCCTACGAGCAGTACTTC	CASSARFLAASSYEQYF
.	TRBV6-8	TRBJ1-1	13	.	TGTGCCAGCAGTTACTCCCTGAACACTGAAGCTTTCTTT	CASSYSLNTEAFF
.	TRBV19	TRBJ1-1	14	.	TGTGCCAGTAGTAACATCAGGGGCGGGACTGAAGCTTTCTTT	CASSNIRGGTEAFF
TRBD1	TRBV27	TRBJ2-1	14	.	TGTGCCAGCAGTTTATTCAGGGGGTACAATGAGCAGTTCTTC	CASSLFRGYNEQFF
.	TRBV28	TRBJ1-5	15	few	TGTGCCAGCAGTTATACAGGAGTTAGCAATCAGCCCCAGCATTTT	CASSYTGVSNQPQHF
.	TRBV12-3/TRBV12-4	TRBJ2-1	12	.	TGTGCCAGCAGCCTCACTAGGCTTGAGCAGTTCTTC	CASSLTRLEQFF
.	TRBV6-6	TRBJ2-2	13	few	TGTGCCAGCAGTTGGACCGACACCGGGGAGCTGTTTTTT	CASSWTDTGELFF
TRBD2	TRBV12-3/TRBV12-4	TRBJ2-1	14	.	TGTGCCAGCACGCCCGGGGGGAATAGGAATGAGCAGTTCTTC	CASTPGGNRNEQFF
.	TRBV24-1	TRBJ2-7	16	.	TGTGCCACCAGTGATCCTCCCAGGGGAGTTGTGTACGAGCAGTACTTC	CATSDPPRGVVYEQYF
.	TRBV28	TRBJ1-3	15	few	TGTGCCAGCAGTCAAGGGTCAAGCTCTGGAAACACCATATATTTT	CASSQGSSSGNTIYF
TRBD2	TRBV2	TRBJ2-3	19	.	TGTGCCAGCAGTGAAGTGGGGCCTAGCGGGGGTTTGACTCTTCGTACGCAGTATTTT	CASSEVGPSGGLTLRTQYF
TRBD1	TRBV25-1	TRBJ1-1	13	.	TGTGCCAGCAGGACCGGGACAGCGAGTGAAGCTTTCTTT	CASRTGTASEAFF
.	TRBV11-2	TRBJ1-2	16	once	TGTGCCAGCAGCTTAGATCGTGGCAGGGTCCACTATGGCTACACCTTC	CASSLDRGRVHYGYTF
.	TRBV15	TRBJ1-1	15	many	TGTGCCACCAGCAGAGATAGAGGTCTGAACACTGAAGCTTTCTTT	CATSRDRGLNTEAFF
.	TRBV7-2	TRBJ1-1	16	.	TGTGCCAGCAGCTACCCTGTGGACAGAATAAACACTGAAGCTTTCTTT	CASSYPVDRINTEAFF
TRBD1	TRBV7-9	TRBJ2-7	14	.	TGTGCCAGCAGCCCCCGGGACAGGCCCAGAGAGCAGTACTTC	CASSPRDRPREQYF
.	TRBV19	TRBJ1-1	15	.	TGTGCCAGTAGTACCGGGGAGCTCATGAACACTGAAGCTTTCTTT	CASSTGELMNTEAFF
.	TRBV7-2	TRBJ1-1	16	many	TGTGCCAGCAGCCCACGCCTCGGGACAATGAACACTGAAGCTTTCTTT	CASSPRLGTMNTEAFF